A selection of T cell receptor beta chains follows, all from one sample in a study of early stage breast cancer tumors. The data were produced by immunoSEQ multiplex PCR, yet TCRdb's version contains in-frame clones alone and is incomplete. The repertoire consists of about 58,000 clones, with roughly 80% occurring once and the leading ten covering roughly 3.4%. Sequencing was performed on blood. The receptors were gathered from a person aged 30 to 39 with breast cancer. Each CDR3 is given with its conserved first and last residue. The order of the fields is clone size, J gene, V gene, D gene, CDR3 DNA, CDR3 protein. D genes are given only for firm matches. The listing skips clone size in some rows; elsewhere it reads once, few, many or a size class.

>once|TRBJ1-2|TRBV6-5|TRBD1
TGTGCCAGCAGTTACCTGGGACAGGGAGACTATGGCTACACCTTC
CASSYLGQGDYGYTF
>.|TRBJ2-7|TRBV2|.
TGTGCCAGCAGTGAACAGGGCCCCGGCGGGTTTTACGAGCAGTACTTC
CASSEQGPGGFYEQYF
>.|TRBJ2-7|TRBV28|.
TGTGCCAGCAGTTTAGAGGCAGGTCGGCGGTTTTTCTACGAGCAGTACTTC
CASSLEAGRRFFYEQYF
>once|TRBJ1-1|TRBV7-2|TRBD1
TGTGCCAGCAGCTTATTCGGGGGACAGGATTACACTGAAGCTTTCTTT
CASSLFGGQDYTEAFF
>.|TRBJ2-1|TRBV19|.
TGTGCCAGTTTGTCTACGGCGGGAGAGGGGGGTATATACAATGAGCAGTTCTTC
CASLSTAGEGGIYNEQFF
>.|TRBJ2-1|TRBV4-3|.
TGCGCCAGCAGCCAAGCACTAGCCAATGAGCAGTTCTTC
CASSQALANEQFF
>few|TRBJ1-5|TRBV19|.
TGTGCCAGTAGTAACCCACCCGGGACATTTCATCAGCCCCAGCATTTT
CASSNPPGTFHQPQHF
>few|TRBJ2-7|TRBV5-1|.
TGCGCCAGCAGCTTAACCCGTCCTGACTCGACCTACGAGCAGTACTTC
CASSLTRPDSTYEQYF
>.|TRBJ2-2|TRBV10-3|TRBD2
TGTGCCATCAGTTTTACTAGCGGGAGAGGTACCGGGGAGCTGTTTTTT
CAISFTSGRGTGELFF
>few|TRBJ2-7|TRBV7-9|.
TGTGCCAGCAGCCCAGGGAACCTGGGGAGCTCCTACGAGCAGTACTTC
CASSPGNLGSSYEQYF
>.|TRBJ1-1|TRBV19|.
TGTGCCAGTAGTATAGGTCGGGGGGTGAACACTGAAGCTTTCTTT
CASSIGRGVNTEAFF
>.|TRBJ1-2|TRBV7-6|TRBD1
TGTGCCAGCAGCTCCGACAGGGGGCATGGCTACACCTTC
CASSSDRGHGYTF
>.|TRBJ1-3|TRBV11-3|TRBD1
TGTGCCAGCAGCTTGGGGACAGTCTCTGGAAACACCATATATTTT
CASSLGTVSGNTIYF
>.|TRBJ2-2|TRBV4-1|.
TGCGCCAGCAGCCTCCCCCGGGGGCTACCGAAGGACGGGGAGCTGTTTTTT
CASSLPRGLPKDGELFF
>.|TRBJ2-1|TRBV10-1|.
TGCGCCAGCAGTGGGGGGAGAACCCCCCACAATGAGCAGTTCTTC
CASSGGRTPHNEQFF
>.|TRBJ1-2|TRBV30|.
TGTGCCTGGAGTGTACGAGCTAACTATGGCTACACCTTC
CAWSVRANYGYTF
>.|TRBJ1-4|TRBV5-6|.
TGTGCCAGCAGCCCATCAACTAATGAAAAACTGTTTTTT
CASSPSTNEKLFF
>.|TRBJ1-5|TRBV28|.
TGTGCCAGCAGTTTACTCCAGGGGCCTAATCAGCCCCAGCATTTT
CASSLLQGPNQPQHF
>.|TRBJ1-4|TRBV19|.
TGTGCCAGTAGTATAGTGGCGAGTGAAAAACTGTTTTTT
CASSIVASEKLFF
>.|TRBJ2-7|TRBV6-6|.
TGTGCCAGCAGTTACTCGGGCACCATCTACGAGCAGTACTTC
CASSYSGTIYEQYF
>.|TRBJ2-7|TRBV7-9|TRBD1
TGTGCCAGCAGCACAACAGGGGACCACTACGAGCAGTACTTC
CASSTTGDHYEQYF
>few|TRBJ1-3|TRBV4-1|.
TGCGCCAGCAGCCGTATAACTGGAAACGCCATATATTTT
CASSRITGNAIYF
>once|TRBJ2-1|TRBV5-1|.
TGCGCCAGCAGCTTGGCCCCAGGGGCAGATGAGCAGTTCTTC
CASSLAPGADEQFF
>.|TRBJ2-3|TRBV11-3|.
TGTGCCAGCAGCTTAGGGGAGACAGGCACAGATACGCAGTATTTT
CASSLGETGTDTQYF
>few|TRBJ2-6|TRBV15|TRBD1
TGTGCCACCAGCGCCGGGACAGTCTCTGGGGCCAACGTCCTGACTTTC
CATSAGTVSGANVLTF
>.|TRBJ2-3|TRBV5-1|.
TGCGCCAGCAGCTTGCGGAGGCCTAGCACAGATACGCAGTATTTT
CASSLRRPSTDTQYF
>.|TRBJ2-2|TRBV7-9|.
TGTGCCAGCAGCTTAGCCCTCAGGGTTTCCACCGGGGAGCTGTTTTTT
CASSLALRVSTGELFF
>.|TRBJ2-7|TRBV6-1|TRBD1
TGTGCCAGCAGTGTGACAGGGTTCGTCTCCTACGAGCAGTACTTC
CASSVTGFVSYEQYF
>.|TRBJ2-1|TRBV5-4|.
TGTGCCAGCAGCTTCCTCAGGGGCGATGTTGGCAATGAGCAGTTCTTC
CASSFLRGDVGNEQFF
>.|TRBJ2-1|TRBV15|.
TGTGCCACCAGTTTTGGGCTACTTTACAATGAGCAGTTCTTC
CATSFGLLYNEQFF
>once|TRBJ2-1|TRBV27|.
TGTGCCAGCAGTTTGTCTTGGCTGAACAATGAGCAGTTCTTC
CASSLSWLNNEQFF
>.|TRBJ1-4|TRBV29-1|.
TGCAGCGTCGGGTCCATTTATGAAAAACTGTTTTTT
CSVGSIYEKLFF
>.|TRBJ1-5|TRBV27|TRBD1
TGTGCCAGCAGTTTAGGGACAGGGACCGGCTCGCCCCAGCATTTT
CASSLGTGTGSPQHF
>.|TRBJ1-4|TRBV18|TRBD1
TGTGCCAGCTCACCCCAGGGGGCTCCGAATGAAAAACTGTTTTTT
CASSPQGAPNEKLFF
>.|TRBJ2-7|TRBV18|.
TGTGCCAGCTCACAGAACAGTCCTCCTCTTAGCTCCTACGAGCAGTACTTC
CASSQNSPPLSSYEQYF
>.|TRBJ2-1|TRBV2|.
TGTGCCAGCTGCGTAGCGGATCCTTCCTACAATGAGCAGTTCTTC
CASCVADPSYNEQFF
>.|TRBJ2-2|TRBV7-9|.
TGTGCCAGCAGCTTATCGGGCAGGGATTTCTTCAGTGCCGGGGAGCTGTTTTTT
CASSLSGRDFFSAGELFF
>.|TRBJ2-7|TRBV5-4|TRBD2
TGTGCCAGCAGCCTGGGGTCGGGAGGGCTCCCCTACGAGCAGTACTTC
CASSLGSGGLPYEQYF
>few|TRBJ1-5|TRBV30|.
TGTGCCTGGAGTGGGGAGTTCAGCAATCAGCCCCAGCATTTT
CAWSGEFSNQPQHF
>.|TRBJ2-2|TRBV19|.
TGTGCCAGTAGTGTGAGCGGTTTGAACACCGGGGAGCTGTTTTTT
CASSVSGLNTGELFF
>.|TRBJ2-6|TRBV29-1|.
TGCAGCGTTGTGGGGCGTGGGGCCAACGTCCTGACTTTC
CSVVGRGANVLTF
>.|TRBJ2-7|TRBV2|.
TGTGCCAGCAGTCGTCGCAGGGAATCCTACGAGCAGTACTTC
CASSRRRESYEQYF
>.|TRBJ2-5|TRBV10-3|TRBD2
TGTGCCATCAGTGAGTCCCAGCGGGAGGTCCAAGAGACCCAGTACTTC
CAISESQREVQETQYF
>.|TRBJ1-4|TRBV18|.
TGTGCCAGCTCACTGTCTCGTGAAAAACTGTTTTTT
CASSLSREKLFF
>.|TRBJ2-2|TRBV10-2|TRBD2
TGCGCCAGCAGTGAGTGGACTAGCGGGCTGAACACCGGGGAGCTGTTTTTT
CASSEWTSGLNTGELFF
>.|TRBJ2-7|TRBV27|.
TGTGCCAGCAGTCCCCCCGACAGTTTCGAGCAGTACTTC
CASSPPDSFEQYF
>.|TRBJ2-7|TRBV7-2|.
TGTGCCAGCAGCTTAGTTAGTATCGGGGACGAGCAGTACTTC
CASSLVSIGDEQYF
>.|TRBJ2-1|TRBV27|.
TGTGCCAGCAGTCCTGGTAGCGTTCTGCGGGACAATGAGCAGTTCTTC
CASSPGSVLRDNEQFF
>.|TRBJ2-1|TRBV19|TRBD2
TGTGCCAGTAGTGACGGACTAGCGGGGCTCTACAATGAGCAGTTCTTC
CASSDGLAGLYNEQFF
>.|TRBJ2-1|TRBV6-5|.
TGTGCCAGCAGGGAACTAGAAGTAGGCAATGAGCAGTTCTTC
CASRELEVGNEQFF
>.|TRBJ1-1|TRBV5-1|TRBD1
TGCGCCAGCAGCTTGGCGGCCCAGGGGGCCACTGAAGCTTTCTTT
CASSLAAQGATEAFF
>.|TRBJ1-2|TRBV2|.
TGTGCCAGCAGCCGCCAAACAGGGTTAGATGGCTACACCTTC
CASSRQTGLDGYTF